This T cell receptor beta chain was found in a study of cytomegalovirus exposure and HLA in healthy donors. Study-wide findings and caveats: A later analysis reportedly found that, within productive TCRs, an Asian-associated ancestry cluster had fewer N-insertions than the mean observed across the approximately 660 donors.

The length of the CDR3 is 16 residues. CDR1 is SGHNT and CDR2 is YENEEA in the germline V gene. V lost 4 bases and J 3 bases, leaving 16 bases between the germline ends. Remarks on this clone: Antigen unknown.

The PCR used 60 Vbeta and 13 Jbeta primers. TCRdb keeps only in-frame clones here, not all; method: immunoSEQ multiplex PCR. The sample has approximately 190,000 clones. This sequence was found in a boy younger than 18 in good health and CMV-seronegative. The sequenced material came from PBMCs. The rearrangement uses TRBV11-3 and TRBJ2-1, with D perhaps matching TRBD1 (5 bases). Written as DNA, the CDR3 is TGTGCCAGCAGCTCCACTTTTCAGGGTGACTACAATGAGCAGTTCTTC. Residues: CASSSTFQGDYNEQFF.